The rows below give T cell receptor beta chains drawn from one sample of a study of cytomegalovirus exposure and HLA in healthy donors. Using immunoSEQ multiplex PCR, the repertoire was profiled, and TCRdb retains in-frame clones only, with some absent. Of approximately 130,000 clones listed, around 82% are singletons. Sequences were obtained from PBMCs. These receptors were obtained from a boy aged 5-17 years in good health and CMV-seronegative. CDR3s include the opening cysteine and the closing phenylalanine or tryptophan. The order of the fields is clone size, V gene, D gene, J gene, CDR3 protein, CDR3 DNA. The D gene is left open where the match is weak. Size is stated for part of the rows, as once, few or many counts, or as a class when the clone is expanded.

-,TRBV5-1,TRBD2,TRBJ2-3,CASSSLAGTPSTDTQYF,TGCGCCAGCAGTTCTCTAGCGGGGACCCCTAGCACAGATACGCAGTATTTT
few,TRBV9,-,TRBJ1-5,CASSVDRGGQPQHF,TGTGCCAGCAGCGTAGATAGGGGGGGACAGCCCCAGCATTTT
-,TRBV2,TRBD1,TRBJ2-5,CASSRQGVGETQYF,TGTGCCAGCAGCCGTCAGGGGGTCGGAGAGACCCAGTACTTC
-,TRBV7-2,TRBD1,TRBJ1-4,CASSPRTGPNEKLFF,TGTGCCAGCAGCCCGCGGACAGGCCCGAATGAAAAACTGTTTTTT
-,TRBV7-2,-,TRBJ2-3,CASSLLPDTQYF,TGTGCCAGCAGCTTACTCCCAGATACGCAGTATTTT
-,TRBV21-1,-,TRBJ2-7,CASSKVTRLQAPYEQYF,TGTGCCAGCAGCAAAGTAACCCGCCTACAGGCCCCCTACGAGCAGTACTTC
-,TRBV7-2,-,TRBJ2-3,CASSQNGWDTQYF,TGTGCCAGCAGCCAGAACGGGTGGGATACGCAGTATTTT
few,TRBV4-1,-,TRBJ1-1,CASSQNPTLNTEAFF,TGCGCCAGCAGCCAAAACCCGACACTCAACACTGAAGCTTTCTTT
-,TRBV18,TRBD1,TRBJ1-1,CASSPRTGDTEAFF,TGTGCCAGCTCACCACGGACAGGTGACACTGAAGCTTTCTTT
once,TRBV30,-,TRBJ2-1,CAWSAYNNEQFF,TGTGCCTGGAGTGCGTATAACAATGAGCAGTTCTTC
-,TRBV5-1,TRBD2,TRBJ2-7,CASSLTSGSYEQYF,TGCGCCAGCAGCTTGACTAGCGGGTCCTACGAGCAGTACTTC
-,TRBV27,TRBD1,TRBJ1-2,CASTPGTGPPNGYTF,TGTGCCAGCACTCCAGGGACAGGGCCTCCTAATGGCTACACCTTC
-,TRBV19,-,TRBJ1-2,CASSIDSTNYGYTF,TGTGCCAGTAGTATCGACAGCACGAACTATGGCTACACCTTC
-,TRBV7-2,-,TRBJ2-1,CASSNRINEQFF,TGTGCCAGCAGCAACAGGATCAATGAGCAGTTCTTC
-,TRBV5-1,TRBD2,TRBJ2-5,CASSESGGTNYETQYF,TGCGCCAGCAGCGAGAGCGGGGGGACCAACTACGAGACCCAGTACTTC
-,TRBV6-5,TRBD2,TRBJ2-7,CASSKYSGGPYEQYF,TGTGCCAGCAGTAAATATAGCGGGGGACCCTACGAGCAGTACTTC
-,TRBV6-1,TRBD1,TRBJ1-3,CASRATGVPGNTIYF,TGTGCCAGCAGAGCTACAGGGGTCCCTGGAAACACCATATATTTT
-,TRBV19,TRBD1,TRBJ1-1,CASNRGPMNTEAFF,TGTGCCAGTAACAGGGGACCCATGAACACTGAAGCTTTCTTT
-,TRBV19,TRBD1,TRBJ1-1,CASRWDRGWPEAFF,TGTGCCAGTAGATGGGACAGGGGGTGGCCTGAAGCTTTCTTT
-,TRBV13,TRBD2,TRBJ2-7,CASSWRTSGSQSYEQYF,TGTGCCAGCAGTTGGAGGACTAGCGGGAGTCAATCCTACGAGCAGTACTTC
-,TRBV7-2,TRBD2,TRBJ2-3,CASSRGTRVDRTDTQYF,TGTGCCAGCAGCCGCGGGACTAGGGTGGACCGCACAGATACGCAGTATTTT
-,TRBV4-3,TRBD2,TRBJ2-5,CASSVGRASGTQYF,TGCGCCAGCAGCGTCGGGAGGGCCTCAGGGACCCAGTACTTC
-,TRBV7-9,TRBD1,TRBJ1-2,CASSPGTGNFGGYTF,TGTGCCAGCAGCCCCGGGACAGGGAACTTCGGTGGCTACACCTTC
once,TRBV30,-,TRBJ2-5,CAWSVRETQYF,TGTGCCTGGAGTGTGCGAGAGACCCAGTACTTC
-,TRBV6-4,TRBD1,TRBJ2-1,CASSGQGGNEQFF,TGTGCCAGCAGTGGACAGGGGGGTAATGAGCAGTTCTTC
-,TRBV5-1,-,TRBJ1-1,CASSSPGNTEAFF,TGCGCCAGCAGCTCCCCCGGGAACACTGAAGCTTTCTTT
-,TRBV7-8,-,TRBJ2-2,CASSAFLATGELFF,TGTGCCAGCTCTGCCTTTTTGGCCACCGGGGAGCTGTTTTTT
-,TRBV9,-,TRBJ1-4,CASSVAVATNEKLFF,TGTGCCAGCAGCGTAGCCGTTGCAACTAATGAAAAACTGTTTTTT
-,TRBV5-1,-,TRBJ2-5,CASSLAGYQETQYF,TGCGCCAGCAGCTTGGCCGGGTACCAAGAGACCCAGTACTTC
-,TRBV6-5,TRBD2,TRBJ2-7,CASSYGGGAAEQYF,TGTGCCAGCAGTTACGGGGGGGGTGCGGCCGAGCAGTACTTC
-,TRBV19,TRBD2,TRBJ2-5,CASSTMGLAGGRPETQYF,TGTGCCAGTAGTACCATGGGACTAGCGGGGGGCCGCCCAGAGACCCAGTACTTC
-,TRBV6-1,-,TRBJ2-2,CASSDGNTGELFF,TGTGCCAGCAGTGACGGGAACACCGGGGAGCTGTTTTTT
-,TRBV7-9,TRBD1,TRBJ1-3,CASSLGTGSGNTIYF,TGTGCCAGCAGCTTAGGGACAGGCTCTGGAAACACCATATATTTT
-,TRBV5-1,-,TRBJ2-7,CASRGANYEQYF,TGCGCCAGCAGAGGAGCCAATTACGAGCAGTACTTC
few,TRBV4-1,TRBD1,TRBJ1-1,CASSQVKGANTEAFF,TGCGCCAGCAGCCAAGTTAAGGGGGCGAACACTGAAGCTTTCTTT
-,TRBV14,-,TRBJ1-4,CASSRKGVVERKLFF,TGTGCCAGCAGCCGAAAGGGGGTCGTTGAGAGAAAACTGTTTTTT
-,TRBV6-1,-,TRBJ2-7,CASSEAAGPPYEQYF,TGTGCCAGCAGTGAAGCGGCTGGCCCTCCCTACGAGCAGTACTTC
-,TRBV29-1,-,TRBJ1-1,CSVSGIMNTEAFF,TGCAGCGTTTCAGGGATCATGAACACTGAAGCTTTCTTT